This record covers a single TCR beta chain. Method: immunoSEQ multiplex PCR; TCRdb's copy keeps in-frame clones and lacks some. The sample consists of about 25,000 clones, approximately 93% of them appearing once. Sequencing was done directly on freshly isolated, uncultured memory T cells. Germline V gene sequence: CDR1 SGDLS, CDR2 YYNGEE. Trimming shortened V by 4 bases and J by 7 bases, and 20 bases separated the two germline ends. This CDR3 comprises 16 residues. This entry comes from a study of CD4 T cell repertoires in COVID-19. This clonotype originated in a human donor who had COVID-19. The V gene is TRBV9, the J gene TRBJ1-4; D is uncertain. Sequencing used circulating follicular helper CD4+ T cells (cTfh) from blood, obtained before the COVID-19 pandemic. The CDR3 region is CASSQGPGIGGEKLFF. CDR3 coding DNA: TGTGCCAGCAGCCAAGGGCCGGGGATCGGCGGTGAAAAACTGTTTTTT.